This T cell receptor beta chain was profiled in a study of cytomegalovirus exposure and HLA in healthy donors. PCR used 60 Vbeta primers and 13 Jbeta primers. Libraries were prepared by immunoSEQ multiplex PCR; TCRdb keeps only in-frame clonotypes and omits some of them. The sample has around 65,000 clones, about 80% seen once. V shed 6 bases, J shed 3 bases, and the junction held 5 bases outside the gene matches. Germline-derived CDR1 and CDR2 are SQVTM and ANQGSEA. This CDR3 comprises 13 residues. The rearrangement uses TRBV29-1 and TRBJ1-2; 9 positions agree with TRBD1. The TCR was taken from a woman aged 25 to 39 in good health and CMV-seronegative. The source material was PBMCs. The CDR3 sequence is CSVGTGSDYGYTF. CDR3 DNA: TGCAGCGTAGGGACAGGGTCCGACTATGGCTACACCTTC.